A single TCR beta chain is shown here with its context. This entry comes from a study of blood T cell repertoires in COVID-19. Study-level information: The study drew acute and convalescent COVID-19 samples from the United States, Italy and Spain.

In the study's own analysis: Counts of nucleated cells, estimated from reference gene primer amplification, were obtained. Assay used: immunoSEQ multiplex PCR; TCRdb lists only in-frame clones, some missing. Clone size and the V and J calls come from that table; the DNA yielded D and trimming. The table includes fewer than 150,000 clones, about 84% detected once. Germline lookup yields CDR1 SGHRS and CDR2 YFSETQ. J lost 4 bases, V lost 0 bases, and 6 bases had no gene match. The CDR3 consists of 16 residues. The sample comprised peripheral blood. V is TRBV5-1 and J is TRBJ2-3; the match to TRBD1 covers 9 bases. This clonotype originated in an elderly woman in a cohort sampled during active or convalescent COVID-19. CDR3 amino acids: CASSLVGQGYADTQYF. The DNA for the CDR3 is TGCGCCAGCAGCTTGGTAGGACAGGGGTACGCAGATACGCAGTATTTT.